Presented here are 25 T cell receptor beta chains from one specimen sequenced in a study of cytomegalovirus exposure and HLA in healthy donors. PCR primers comprised 60 Vbeta and 13 Jbeta primers. TCRdb's copy holds only in-frame clones and misses some; the assay was immunoSEQ multiplex PCR. The repertoire consists of 100,000 or so clones, with more than 65% occurring once and the leading ten covering about 10%. Material: PBMCs. These receptors originate from a man aged 35-49 years in good health and CMV-seropositive.

The V gene is TRBV7-2, the J gene TRBJ2-5, with TRBD2 identical over 7 bases. The J call is uncertain, as TRBJ2-7 better fits the DNA end. Germline loops: CDR1 SGHTA, CDR2 FQGNSA. The CDR3 is made up of 14 amino acids. The CDR3 protein is CASGERGQTYEQYF. DNA for the CDR3: TGTGCCAGCGGTGAGCGGGGTCAAACCTACGAGCAGTACTTC.

This chain uses TRBV5-1 with TRBJ2-5, with 9 bases fitting TRBD1. The CDR3 spans 16 residues. CDR1 SGHRS and CDR2 YFSETQ come from the germline V gene. V gave up 2 bases and J gave up 5 bases; unmatched junction bases: 10. As DNA, the CDR3 is TGCGCCAGCAGCTTATCCCGTACAGGGGGCAAGGAGACCCAGTACTTC. It is translated as CASSLSRTGGKETQYF.

The CDR3 spells CASSTGTGGQETQYF. The CDR3, as DNA: TGCGCCAGCAGTACCGGGACAGGGGGCCAGGAGACCCAGTACTTC. The rearrangement links TRBV5-1 to TRBJ2-5, with 12 bases lining up with TRBD1. V lost 5 bases to trimming and J lost 5 bases; unmatched junction nucleotides: 7. Germline CDR1 and CDR2: SGHRS and YFSETQ. This CDR3 spans 15 amino acids.

This chain uses TRBV6-1 with TRBJ2-3; the match to TRBD2 covers 7 bases. The CDR3 consists of 13 residues. Germline V gene sequence: CDR1 MNHNS, CDR2 SASEGT. V dropped 8 bases and J dropped 3; count of bases not matched to a gene: 5. The CDR3 sequence is CASDSGQTDTQYF. In DNA, the CDR3 is TGTGCCAGCGATAGCGGGCAGACAGATACGCAGTATTTT.

CDR3 loop: CASSSPGQGNTEAFF. Here the CDR3 DNA reads TGTGCCAGTAGTAGCCCGGGACAGGGGAACACTGAAGCTTTCTTT. The chain uses TRBV19 and TRBJ1-1; TRBD1 aligns across 9 bases. V gave up 4 bases and J gave up 1 base; unmatched junction bases: 4. The length of the CDR3 is 15 residues. Germline loops: CDR1 LNHDA, CDR2 SQIVND (reference sequence).

The chain carries TRBV7-9 and TRBJ1-1; no definite D call. This CDR3 has 13 residues. The V gene's germline CDR1 is SEHNR and CDR2 FQNEAQ (reference sequence). Trimming pared 2 bases from V and 1 base from J, leaving 5 bases between. The CDR3 DNA is TGTGCCAGCAGCTTACAGGAGAACACTGAAGCTTTCTTT. It translates to CASSLQENTEAFF.

The rearrangement joins TRBV5-1 to TRBJ2-5; a weak D match, TRBD2 (5 bases). Per the germline V gene, CDR1 is SGHRS and CDR2 is YFSETQ. Trimming pared 7 bases from V and 6 bases from J, leaving 19 bases between. The CDR3 consists of 14 residues. The CDR3 region is CASVEGPSGKTQYF. CDR3 in DNA: TGCGCCAGCGTCGAGGGTCCCTCTGGAAAGACCCAGTACTTC. The full variable domain, rest sourced from reference TRBV5-1 and TRBJ2-5, is KAGVTQTPRYLIKTRGQQVTLSCSPISGHRSVSWYQQTPGQGLQFLFEYFSETQRNKGNFPGRFSGRQFSNSRSEMNVSTLELGDSALYLCASVEGPSGKTQYFGPGTRLLVL.

This clone was seen more than once but under ten times. The rearrangement joins TRBV12-2 to TRBJ2-5; the table's TRBD2 call for D was not verified on the DNA. TRBV12-2 is given as a pseudogene. The length of the CDR3 is 22 residues. The CDR3: CASRLDKGGATGVAGAQETQYF. The CDR3 bases are TGTGCAAGTCGCTTAGATAAGGGGGGGGCTACGGGGGTAGCGGGGGCCCAAGAGACCCAGTACTTC.

The chain has TRBV5-8 and TRBJ1-1; a weak D match, TRBD1 (5 bases). Germline V gene lookup returns CDR1 SGHTS and CDR2 YDEGEE. V lost 1 base, J lost 4 bases, and 17 bases lay in between. The CDR3 runs to 16 residues. The CDR3 loop reads CASSLKRAGGLTEAFF. In DNA form, the CDR3 reads TGTGCCAGCAGCTTGAAGCGGGCGGGGGGTCTCACTGAAGCTTTCTTT.

The chain recombines TRBV23-1 with TRBJ1-4; 11 bases agree with TRBD1. Being an ORF, TRBV23-1 has a function that is uncertain. V was pared by 3 bases and J by 4 bases, with 7 bases of the junction left unmatched. The CDR3 is 17 residues long. CDR3 sequence reads: CASSHPGQGADNEKLFF. CDR3 bases: TGCGCCAGCAGTCACCCCGGACAGGGGGCGGATAATGAAAAACTGTTTTTT.

In this sample, this clone turned up a few times. V is TRBV6-4 and J is TRBJ2-1; 14 bases are a match to TRBD2. The V gene end was trimmed by 0 bases and the J gene end by 6 bases; junction bases not matched to a gene: 1. Germline assignment: CDR1 MRHNA and CDR2 SNTAGT. There are 16 residues in the CDR3. CDR3 sequence reads: CASSDSTSGGANEQFF. CDR3 DNA sequence: TGTGCCAGCAGTGACTCGACTAGCGGGGGGGCCAATGAGCAGTTCTTC.

The rearrangement joins TRBV7-9 to TRBJ2-3; the match to TRBD2 covers 8 bases. The CDR3 has 16 amino acids. Germline V gives CDR1 SEHNR, CDR2 FQNEAQ (reference sequence). V lost 5 bases, J lost 6 bases, and 13 bases stayed unmatched. The CDR3 sequence is CASSPLGGVRGDTQYF. DNA of the CDR3: TGTGCCAGCAGCCCTCTCGGGGGGGTTAGAGGGGATACGCAGTATTTT.

Points on this clone: One end of the junction does not line up with germline, which may come from a read error. V usage is TRBV7-9 and J usage is TRBJ2-7; 7 bases align to TRBD1. Germline V gives CDR1 SEHNR, CDR2 FQNEAQ (reference sequence). The CDR3 runs to 15 residues. CDR3 nucleotides: TGTTCCAGCAGCCGAAACAACAGGGGCTCCTACGAGCAGTACTTC. Translated: CSSSRNNRGSYEQYF.

The CDR3 nucleotides are TGTGCCAGCAGTTTCGGCAGGGGGCCAGATACGCAGTATTTT. Amino acid sequence: CASSFGRGPDTQYF. This sequence joins TRBV27 and TRBJ2-3; 8 bases line up with TRBD1. CDR3 length: 14 amino acids. V lost 3 bases and J lost 4; bases outside the gene matches: 3. Germline V gene sequence: CDR1 MNHEY, CDR2 SMNVEV (reference sequence).

The chain has TRBV11-2 and TRBJ2-2; D may be TRBD2 (6 bases). The CDR3 loop spans 16 amino acids. Germline V CDR1 and CDR2: SGHAT, FQNNGV. Trimming took off 0 bases at V and 1 base at J, with 9 bases between the two ends. This CDR3 reads CASSLEGTGNTGELFF. The DNA for the CDR3 is TGTGCCAGCAGCTTAGAAGGGACTGGGAACACCGGGGAGCTGTTTTTT.

The gene calls are TRBV2 and TRBJ1-4, with TRBD1 matching 10 bases. The germline CDR1 and CDR2 sequences are SNHLY and FYNNEI. This CDR3 comprises 16 residues. With 6 bases clipped from V and 6 bases from J, the junction kept 10 bases outside the gene matches. In nucleotides, the CDR3 is TGTGCCAGCAGCTCCGGGACAGGGGCCTTCCATGAAAAACTGTTTTTT. Translation: CASSSGTGAFHEKLFF.

V usage is TRBV2 and J usage is TRBJ1-1; D possibly corresponds to TRBD1 (5 bases). CDR1 is SNHLY, CDR2 FYNNEI, per germline. Trimming removed 4 bases at V and 2 bases at J, with 8 bases between. This CDR3 is 13 amino acids long. The CDR3 DNA follows: TGTGCCAGCAGTGCAGGGATAAACACTGAAGCTTTCTTT. Translated: CASSAGINTEAFF.

V is TRBV6-1 and J is TRBJ1-1, with 7 bases identical to TRBD1. CDR3 length: 15 residues. V lost 6 bases and J lost 0; bases outside the gene matches: 7. CDR1 is MNHNS and CDR2 is SASEGT in the germline V gene. The CDR3 sequence is CASRRRQGLNTEAFF. CDR3 DNA sequence: TGTGCCAGCAGAAGAAGACAGGGTCTGAACACTGAAGCTTTCTTT.

This clone was observed a few times. The genes are TRBV4-2 and TRBJ2-5; a possible D gene is TRBD1 (5 bases). V was cut by 1 base and J by 4 bases, with 13 bases left in between. The length of the CDR3 is 15 residues. Germline CDR1 is LGHNA and CDR2 is YNFKEQ. The CDR3 is CASSQADSNRETQYF. The CDR3 DNA is TGTGCCAGCAGCCAAGCCGACAGCAATCGAGAGACCCAGTACTTC.

This clone was recorded a few times. The chain is built from TRBV5-1 and TRBJ2-7; 10 bases map to TRBD2. The CDR3 runs 19 residues. CDR1 SGHRS and CDR2 YFSETQ come from the germline V gene. The V and J ends lost 4 bases and 5 bases, in that order; junction bases with no gene match: 21. The CDR3 sequence is CASSLTAAGGPGTSDEQYF. The CDR3 DNA reads as TGCGCCAGCAGCCTCACCGCCGCGGGGGGCCCCGGGACTAGCGACGAGCAGTACTTC.

With regard to this clone: An end of the junction does not agree with germline; a read error may underlie this. The chain carries TRBV7-9 and TRBJ1-4, with D possibly being TRBD1 (6 bases). Germline lookup yields CDR1 SEHNR and CDR2 FQNEAQ (reference sequence). This CDR3 is 17 amino acids long. CDR3 sequence: CSSSLGQSGSTNEKLFF. In DNA form, the CDR3 reads TGTTCCAGCAGCTTAGGACAGTCAGGGTCAACTAATGAAAAACTGTTTTTT.

The genes are TRBV19 and TRBJ2-5; possible D gene TRBD2, 5 bases. The DNA end is more similar to TRBJ2-7, so the J call may be wrong. This CDR3 spans 13 amino acids. In germline, CDR1 is LNHDA, CDR2 SQIVND (reference sequence). In DNA form, the CDR3 reads TGTGCCAGTAGTATCAGGATAGCGTACGAGCAGTACTTC. This sequence encodes CASSIRIAYEQYF.

In the case of this clone: Mismatch with germline at one junction end may stem from a read error. The genes are TRBV5-1 and TRBJ2-6; the D gene is possibly TRBD1 (6 bases). The germline V gene encodes CDR1 SGHRS and CDR2 YFSETQ. The CDR3 extends over 15 amino acids. CDR3 in amino acids: CASSQDSSGANGLTF. The CDR3 DNA is TGCGCCAGCAGCCAGGACAGCTCTGGGGCCAACGGCCTGACTTTC. The full variable domain, completed using reference TRBV5-1 and TRBJ2-6, is KAGVTQTPRYLIKTRGQQVTLSCSPISGHRSVSWYQQTPGQGLQFLFEYFSETQRNKGNFPGRFSGRQFSNSRSEMNVSTLELGDSALYLCASSQDSSGANGLTFGAGSRLTVL.

This clone was observed a handful of times. The chain joins TRBV11-1 to TRBJ2-2; 9 bases match TRBD1. This CDR3 is 17 amino acids long. CDR1 SGHAT and CDR2 FQDESV come from the germline V gene (reference sequence). Germline trimming cut 3 bases from V and 7 bases from J; bases unmatched to any gene: 12. The CDR3 region has the DNA TGTGCCAGCAGCTTTAGGGCCGGGACAGGGTCGGTCGGGGAGCTGTTTTTT. Translation gives CASSFRAGTGSVGELFF.

In regard to this clone: Germline and junction disagree at one end, which may indicate a read error. The chain couples TRBV4-3 to TRBJ2-6; possibly TRBD1 for D (5 bases). The CDR3 is 19 residues long. Germline V gene sequence: CDR1 LGHNA, CDR2 YSLEER. CDR3 sequence reads: CASSQEFPRQFSGANGLTF. DNA of the CDR3: TGCGCCAGCAGCCAAGAGTTCCCACGACAGTTCTCTGGGGCCAACGGCCTGACTTTC.